Sequencing of this T cell receptor beta chain was carried out in a study of identical twins. A universal primer site arose from template switching, and cDNA bore unique molecular identifiers. TCRdb re-called the 5' RACE reads with MiXCR, one entry per CDR3 protein. The sample shows approximately 1.8 million distinct CDR3 sequences, less than 40% of them seen only once. The study, taken as a whole, reports: Excess twin sharing in beta out-of-frame sequences was weaker. Twin pairs' shared out-of-frame alpha sequences were enriched in low generation probability.

V was trimmed by 0 bases and J by 7 bases, leaving 15 bases between them. The germline V gene has CDR1 LGHDT and CDR2 YNNKEL (reference sequence). There are 15 residues in the CDR3. This clonotype showed up just a few times. Its antigen is unknown. The chain links TRBV3-1 to TRBJ1-2; D is unresolved. The source is a newborn girl in good health. Sequenced input: cord blood. The CDR3 DNA follows: TGTGCCAGCAGCCAAGATCGGCAGTCTAGTATTGGCTACACCTTC. Protein: CASSQDRQSSIGYTF.